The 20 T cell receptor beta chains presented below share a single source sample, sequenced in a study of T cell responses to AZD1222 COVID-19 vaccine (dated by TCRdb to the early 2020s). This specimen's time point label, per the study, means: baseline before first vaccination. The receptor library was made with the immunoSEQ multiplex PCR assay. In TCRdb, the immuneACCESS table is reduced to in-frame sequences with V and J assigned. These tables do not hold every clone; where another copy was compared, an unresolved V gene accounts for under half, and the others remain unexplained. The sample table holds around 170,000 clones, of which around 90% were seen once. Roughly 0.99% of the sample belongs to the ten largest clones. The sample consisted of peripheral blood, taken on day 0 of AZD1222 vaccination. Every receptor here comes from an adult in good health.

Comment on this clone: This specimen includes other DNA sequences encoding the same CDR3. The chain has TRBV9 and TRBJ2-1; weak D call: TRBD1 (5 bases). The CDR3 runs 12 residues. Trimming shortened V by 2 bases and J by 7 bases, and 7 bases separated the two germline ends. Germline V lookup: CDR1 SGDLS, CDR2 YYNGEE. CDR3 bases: TGTGCCAGCAGCGTGCAGGGAAATGAGCAGTTCTTC. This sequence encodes CASSVQGNEQFF.

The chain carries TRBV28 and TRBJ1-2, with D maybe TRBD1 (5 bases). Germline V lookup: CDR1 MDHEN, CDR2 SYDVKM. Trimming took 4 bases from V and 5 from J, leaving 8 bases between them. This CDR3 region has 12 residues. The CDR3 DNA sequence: TGTGCCAGCAGTTCCAGGGTGTATGGCTACACCTTC. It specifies CASSSRVYGYTF.

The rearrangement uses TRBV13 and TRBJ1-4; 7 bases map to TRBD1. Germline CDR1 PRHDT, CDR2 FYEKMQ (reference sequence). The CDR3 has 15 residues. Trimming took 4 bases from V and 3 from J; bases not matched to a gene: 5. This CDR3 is CASSSTGQPNEKLFF. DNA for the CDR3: TGTGCCAGCAGCTCCACGGGACAGCCTAATGAAAAACTGTTTTTT.

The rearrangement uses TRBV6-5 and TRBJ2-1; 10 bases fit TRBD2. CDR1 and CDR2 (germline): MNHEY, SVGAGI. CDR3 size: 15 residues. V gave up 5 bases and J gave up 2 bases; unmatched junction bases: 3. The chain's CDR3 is CASSPSGGPYNEQFF. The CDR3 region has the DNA TGTGCCAGCAGTCCTAGCGGGGGTCCCTACAATGAGCAGTTCTTC.

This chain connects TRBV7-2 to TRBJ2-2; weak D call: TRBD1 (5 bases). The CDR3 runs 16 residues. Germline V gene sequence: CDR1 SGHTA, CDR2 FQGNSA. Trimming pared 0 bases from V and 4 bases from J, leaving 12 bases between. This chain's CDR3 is CASSLATLGRTGELFF. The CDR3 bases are TGTGCCAGCAGCTTAGCAACGTTGGGGCGCACCGGGGAGCTGTTTTTT.

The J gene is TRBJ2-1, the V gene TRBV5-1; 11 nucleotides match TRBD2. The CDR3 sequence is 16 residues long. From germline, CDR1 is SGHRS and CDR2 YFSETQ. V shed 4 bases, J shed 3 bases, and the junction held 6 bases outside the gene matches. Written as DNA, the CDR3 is TGCGCCAGCAGCCCCCTCCTAGCGGGGGGCTACAATGAGCAGTTCTTC. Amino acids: CASSPLLAGGYNEQFF.

DNA of the CDR3: TGTGCCAGCAGTCCTATTAGCCGTTTGAACACTGAAGCTTTCTTT. Its translation: CASSPISRLNTEAFF. V is TRBV27 and J is TRBJ1-1; the D is unclear. Trimming shortened V by 5 bases and J by 0 bases, and 13 bases separated the two germline ends. This CDR3 has 15 residues. Germline V gene sequence: CDR1 MNHEY, CDR2 SMNVEV (reference sequence).

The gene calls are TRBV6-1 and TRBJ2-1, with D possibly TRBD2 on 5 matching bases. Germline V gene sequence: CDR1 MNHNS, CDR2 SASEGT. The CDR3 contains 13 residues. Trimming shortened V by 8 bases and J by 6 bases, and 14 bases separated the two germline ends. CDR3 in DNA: TGTGCCAGCGCCCTAGGGAGTATCAATGAGCAGTTCTTC. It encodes CASALGSINEQFF.

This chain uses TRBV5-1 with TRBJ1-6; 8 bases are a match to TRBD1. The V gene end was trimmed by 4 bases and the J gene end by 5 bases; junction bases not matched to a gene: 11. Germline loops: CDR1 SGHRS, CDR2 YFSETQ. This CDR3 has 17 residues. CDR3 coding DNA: TGCGCCAGCAGCCCGCGGGGGGACAGGCTCGATAATTCACCCCTCCACTTT. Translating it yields CASSPRGDRLDNSPLHF.

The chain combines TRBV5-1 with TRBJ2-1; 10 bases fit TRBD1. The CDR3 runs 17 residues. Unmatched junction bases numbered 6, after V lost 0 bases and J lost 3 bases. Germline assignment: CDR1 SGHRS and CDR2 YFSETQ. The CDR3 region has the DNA TGCGCCAGCAGCTTGGGGGACAGGGGATTCGGCTACAATGAGCAGTTCTTC. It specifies CASSLGDRGFGYNEQFF.

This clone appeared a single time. CDR3 in DNA: TGTGCCAGCAGCTTGGCCGGGCGATATGGCTACACCTTC. Amino acids: CASSLAGRYGYTF. The gene calls are TRBV5-8 and TRBJ1-2; D gene uncertain. Trimming removed 0 bases from V and 5 bases from J, with 8 bases in between. The CDR3 length is 13 residues. The germline V gene encodes CDR1 SGHTS and CDR2 YDEGEE.

CDR3 sequence (DNA): TGTGCCAGCAGTTTAGCAGGGCTCTATGGCTACACCTTC. Translated, it gives CASSLAGLYGYTF. The chain is built from TRBV27 and TRBJ1-2; D is perhaps TRBD1 (5 bases). The CDR3 loop spans 13 amino acids. The V gene lost 2 bases and the J gene lost 4 bases, with 8 bases spanning the gap. In germline, CDR1 is MNHEY, CDR2 SMNVEV (reference sequence).

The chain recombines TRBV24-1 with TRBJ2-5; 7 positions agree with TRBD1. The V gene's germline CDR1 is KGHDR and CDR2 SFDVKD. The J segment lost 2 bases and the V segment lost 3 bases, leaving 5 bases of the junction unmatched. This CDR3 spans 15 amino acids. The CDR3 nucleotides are TGTGCCACCAGTGATCCCGGGACAGTTCAAGAGACCCAGTACTTC. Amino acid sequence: CATSDPGTVQETQYF.

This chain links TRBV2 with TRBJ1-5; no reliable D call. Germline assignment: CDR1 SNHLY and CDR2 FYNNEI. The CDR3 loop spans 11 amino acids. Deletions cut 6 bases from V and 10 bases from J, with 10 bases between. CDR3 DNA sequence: TGTGCCAGCAGCGTTAGTCAACCCCAGCATTTT. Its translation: CASSVSQPQHF.

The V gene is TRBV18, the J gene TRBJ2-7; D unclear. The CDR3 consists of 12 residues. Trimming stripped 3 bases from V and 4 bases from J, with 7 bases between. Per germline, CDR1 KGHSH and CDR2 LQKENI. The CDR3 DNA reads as TGTGCCAGCTCACCCATAGGATACGAGCAGTACTTC. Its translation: CASSPIGYEQYF.

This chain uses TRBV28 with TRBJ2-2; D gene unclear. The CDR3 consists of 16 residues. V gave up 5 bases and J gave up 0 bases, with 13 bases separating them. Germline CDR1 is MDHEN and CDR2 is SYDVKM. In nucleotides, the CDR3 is TGTGCCAGCAGTGACCGGATGCCCACGAACACCGGGGAGCTGTTTTTT. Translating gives CASSDRMPTNTGELFF. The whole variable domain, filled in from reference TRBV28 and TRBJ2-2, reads DVKVTQSSRYLVKRTGEKVFLECVQDMDHENMFWYRQDPGLGLRLIYFSYDVKMKEKGDIPEGYSVSREKKERFSLILESASTNQTSMYLCASSDRMPTNTGELFFGEGSRLTVL.

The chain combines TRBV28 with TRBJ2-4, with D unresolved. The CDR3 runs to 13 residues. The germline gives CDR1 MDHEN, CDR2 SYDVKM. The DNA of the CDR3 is TGTGCGACCTTAACCCGAGCCAAAAACATTCAGTACTTC. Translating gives CATLTRAKNIQYF.

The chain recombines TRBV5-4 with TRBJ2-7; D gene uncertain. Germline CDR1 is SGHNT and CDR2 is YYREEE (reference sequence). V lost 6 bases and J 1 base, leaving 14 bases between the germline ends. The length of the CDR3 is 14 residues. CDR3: CASMTGPESYEQYF. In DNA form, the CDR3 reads TGTGCCAGCATGACGGGCCCGGAATCCTACGAGCAGTACTTC.

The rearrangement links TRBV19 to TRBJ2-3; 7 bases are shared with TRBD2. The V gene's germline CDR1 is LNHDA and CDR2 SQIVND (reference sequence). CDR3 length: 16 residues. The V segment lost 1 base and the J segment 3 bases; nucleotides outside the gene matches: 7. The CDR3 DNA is TGTGCCAGTAGTATAGTTTGGCGGGGGTTGACAGATACGCAGTATTTT. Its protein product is CASSIVWRGLTDTQYF.

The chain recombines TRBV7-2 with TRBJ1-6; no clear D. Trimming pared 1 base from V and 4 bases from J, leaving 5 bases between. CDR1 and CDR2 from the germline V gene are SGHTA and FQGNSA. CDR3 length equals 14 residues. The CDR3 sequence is CASSLGDYNSPLHF. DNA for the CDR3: TGTGCCAGCAGCTTAGGAGATTATAATTCACCCCTCCACTTT.